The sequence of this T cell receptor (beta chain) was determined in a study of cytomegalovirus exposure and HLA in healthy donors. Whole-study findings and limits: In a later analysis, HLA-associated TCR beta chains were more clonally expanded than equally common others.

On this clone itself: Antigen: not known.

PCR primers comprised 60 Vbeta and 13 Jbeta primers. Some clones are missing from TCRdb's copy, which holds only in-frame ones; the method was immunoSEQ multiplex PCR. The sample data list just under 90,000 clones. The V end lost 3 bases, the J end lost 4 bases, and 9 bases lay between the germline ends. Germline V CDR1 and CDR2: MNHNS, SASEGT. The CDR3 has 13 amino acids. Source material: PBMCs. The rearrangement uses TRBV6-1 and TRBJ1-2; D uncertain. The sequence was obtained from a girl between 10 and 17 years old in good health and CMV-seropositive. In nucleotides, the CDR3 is TGTGCCAGCAGTGAGTCAGACTTCTATGGCTACACCTTC. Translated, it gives CASSESDFYGYTF.